These 25 T cell receptor beta chains share one sample of origin, sequenced in a study of OX40 agonist ivuxolimab in advanced cancers. Some clones are missing from TCRdb's copy, which holds only in-frame ones; the method was immunoSEQ multiplex PCR. The data contain 35,000 to 55,000 clones, just under 95% of them singletons. Here the sequenced sample was CD4+ or CD8+ T cells sorted from blood, taken in a trial of the OX40 agonist ivuxolimab. These receptor sequences come from an adult with an advanced solid tumor such as melanoma, head and neck, liver or kidney cancer.

The V and J genes are TRBV28 and TRBJ2-2; no clear D. Germline CDR1 and CDR2: MDHEN and SYDVKM. The CDR3 runs to 14 residues. V was clipped by 5 bases and J by 4 bases, with 11 bases between them. CDR3 nucleotide sequence: TGTGCCAGCAGTCCCGAGGTAGTCACCGGGGAGCTGTTTTTT. Translating gives CASSPEVVTGELFF.

The chain employs TRBV28 and TRBJ2-1; 7 nucleotides align to TRBD2. This CDR3 region has 17 residues. CDR1 is MDHEN and CDR2 is SYDVKM in the germline V gene. After removal of 5 bases from V and 5 bases from J, the junction contained 15 bases not matched to a gene. This CDR3 is CASSTDGGGPGDNEQFF. Here the CDR3 DNA reads TGTGCCAGCAGTACAGATGGGGGGGGACCCGGAGACAATGAGCAGTTCTTC.

In nucleotides, the CDR3 is TGTGCCAGCAGTTTAACGGGGGTCGAAGGGAACACTGAAGCTTTCTTT. This gives the protein CASSLTGVEGNTEAFF. This chain links TRBV27 with TRBJ1-1, with D possibly TRBD1 on 5 matching bases. The CDR3 spans 16 residues. CDR1 MNHEY and CDR2 SMNVEV come from the germline V gene (reference sequence). Trimming shortened V by 2 bases and J by 1 base, and 14 bases separated the two germline ends.

The chain links TRBV9 to TRBJ2-5; D remains ambiguous. This CDR3 contains 13 residues. CDR1 and CDR2 (germline): SGDLS, YYNGEE. Trimming took off 4 bases at V and 0 bases at J, with 7 bases between the two ends. The CDR3 protein is CASSSPYQETQYF. Here the CDR3 DNA reads TGTGCCAGCAGCTCCCCGTACCAAGAGACCCAGTACTTC.

The chain recombines TRBV29-1 with TRBJ2-7; D possibly matches TRBD1 or TRBD2 (5 bases each). Trimming cost V 1 base and J 4 bases, with 14 bases left between them. The germline V gene has CDR1 SQVTM and CDR2 ANQGSEA. The CDR3 runs 14 residues. CDR3 protein: CSVEGGLGTYEQYF. For the CDR3, the DNA is TGCAGCGTTGAAGGGGGCCTGGGGACGTACGAGCAGTACTTC.

V usage is TRBV6-5 and J usage is TRBJ2-1; D is possibly TRBD2 (6 bases). The CDR3 runs 11 residues. V was pared by 0 bases and J by 15 bases, with 9 bases between. Germline values: CDR1 MNHEY, CDR2 SVGAGI. The CDR3 DNA is TGTGCCAGCAGTTACTCGACTAGTCTGTTCTTC. This sequence encodes CASSYSTSLFF.

V and J are TRBV7-9 and TRBJ1-4; D is uncertain. V was shortened by 3 bases and J by 8 bases, with 4 bases between the two germline ends. CDR1 and CDR2 (germline): SEHNR, FQNEAQ (reference sequence). The CDR3 is 11 residues long. The CDR3 loop reads CASSFGEKLFF. As DNA, the CDR3 is TGTGCCAGCAGCTTTGGCGAAAAACTGTTTTTT.

This chain uses TRBV28 with TRBJ1-6; no definite D call. In germline, CDR1 is MDHEN, CDR2 SYDVKM. The CDR3 is made up of 13 amino acids. V was trimmed by 5 bases and J by 10 bases, leaving 12 bases between them. CDR3 region: CASSAYGGSPLHF. The CDR3 bases are TGTGCCAGCAGTGCCTACGGTGGATCACCCCTCCACTTT.

The gene calls are TRBV7-3 and TRBJ2-7; the D gene could be TRBD1 or TRBD2 (5 bases each). Trimming took off 3 bases at V and 3 bases at J, with 15 bases between the two ends. Germline assignment: CDR1 SGHTA and CDR2 FQGTGA. There are 15 residues in the CDR3. CDR3 protein: CASSFGWGPNYEQYF. In DNA form, the CDR3 reads TGTGCCAGCAGCTTCGGTTGGGGACCCAACTACGAGCAGTACTTC. The full variable domain, rest sourced from reference TRBV7-3 and TRBJ2-7, is GAGVSQTPSNKVTEKGKYVELRCDPISGHTALYWYRQSLGQGPEFLIYFQGTGAADDSGLPNDRFFAVRPEGSVSTLKIQRTERGDSAVYLCASSFGWGPNYEQYFGPGTRLTVT.

DNA of the CDR3: TGTGCCAGCAGCTTGGGCACAACGGGGTATCAGCCCCAGCATTTT. It specifies CASSLGTTGYQPQHF. This chain joins TRBV5-6 and TRBJ1-5, with D uncertain. Per the germline V gene, CDR1 is SGHDT and CDR2 is YYEEEE. Between the trimmed V and J ends, which lost 0 bases and 5 bases, there was a span of 12 bases. CDR3 length: 15 residues.

The chain has TRBV30 and TRBJ2-1, with TRBD2 identical over 8 bases. Germline loops: CDR1 GTSNPN, CDR2 SVGIG (reference sequence). This CDR3 has 15 amino acids. J was trimmed by 2 bases and V by 5 bases; bases with no gene match: 8. The CDR3 protein is CAWVAGTRTYNEQFF. The DNA for the CDR3 is TGTGCCTGGGTAGCCGGGACTAGAACCTACAATGAGCAGTTCTTC.

This rearrangement joins TRBV6-6 to TRBJ1-3; possibly TRBD1 for D (5 bases). The germline V and J ends were trimmed by 7 bases and 0 bases, with 16 bases remaining between them. Germline values: CDR1 MNHNY, CDR2 SVGAGI (reference sequence). CDR3 length equals 16 residues. The CDR3 DNA is TGTGCCAGCACCCAACAGGTTCAAGGCTCTGGAAACACCATATATTTT. Translating gives CASTQQVQGSGNTIYF.

This chain links TRBV5-1 with TRBJ2-3; 15 nucleotides align to TRBD2. Germline CDR1 and CDR2: SGHRS and YFSETQ. Trimming took 0 bases from V and 7 from J; bases not matched to a gene: 6. The CDR3 covers 17 residues. CDR3 loop: CASSLADGTSGRHTQYF. The CDR3 coding sequence is TGCGCCAGCAGCTTGGCAGATGGGACTAGCGGGAGGCATACGCAGTATTTT.

The chain uses TRBV6-1 and TRBJ2-4, with 7 bases fitting TRBD1. Germline lookup yields CDR1 MNHNS and CDR2 SASEGT. This CDR3 has 18 residues. Trimming cost V 3 bases and J 0 bases; bases outside gene matches: 11. The CDR3 DNA sequence: TGTGCCAGCAGTGATATGAGAGGGGGCACACTAGCCAAAAACATTCAGTACTTC. Amino acid sequence: CASSDMRGGTLAKNIQYF.

The chain links TRBV12-5 to TRBJ2-7, with no clear D. The CDR3 consists of 11 residues. V shed 6 bases and J shed 7 bases, with 10 bases lying between them. CDR1 is LGHNT and CDR2 is FRNRAP in the germline V gene. This CDR3 reads CASGRVVEQYF. Here the CDR3 DNA reads TGTGCTAGTGGCAGAGTTGTGGAGCAGTACTTC.

V usage is TRBV19 and J usage is TRBJ1-3; D gene unclear. V was trimmed by 7 bases and J by 2 bases, leaving 12 bases between them. This CDR3 spans 14 amino acids. Germline V gene data show CDR1 as LNHDA and CDR2 as SQIVND (reference sequence). The CDR3 spells CASILQATGNTIYF. The CDR3 DNA reads as TGTGCCAGTATCCTCCAGGCGACTGGAAACACCATATATTTT.

The CDR3 loop is CASSLRQSSVKETQYF. CDR3 nucleotide sequence: TGTGCCAGCAGCCTACGACAGAGCTCCGTGAAAGAGACCCAGTACTTC. V and J are TRBV7-9 and TRBJ2-5; tentative D call: TRBD1 (5 bases). CDR1 and CDR2 (germline): SEHNR, FQNEAQ (reference sequence). V was trimmed by 5 bases and J by 3 bases, leaving 19 bases between them. CDR3 length equals 16 residues.

The V gene is TRBV13, the J gene TRBJ2-3, with TRBD2 matching over 11 bases. The CDR3 is made up of 18 amino acids. CDR1 PRHDT and CDR2 FYEKMQ come from the germline V gene (reference sequence). After removal of 4 bases from V and 7 bases from J, the junction contained 16 bases not matched to a gene. The CDR3 region has the DNA TGTGCCAGCAGCTGGGGGACTAGCGGACCCTATTCCCCCTATACGCAGTATTTT. This translates into CASSWGTSGPYSPYTQYF.

The V and J genes are TRBV7-2 and TRBJ1-1; weak D call: TRBD1 (6 bases). The CDR3 contains 17 residues. V lost 1 base and J 1 base, leaving 16 bases between the germline ends. Germline loops: CDR1 SGHTA, CDR2 FQGNSA. This CDR3 is CASSLGWFPRGNTEAFF. CDR3 sequence (DNA): TGTGCCAGCAGCTTAGGTTGGTTTCCCAGGGGGAACACTGAAGCTTTCTTT.

V is TRBV2 and J is TRBJ1-4; TRBD1 agrees at 10 bases. Germline lookup yields CDR1 SNHLY and CDR2 FYNNEI. The CDR3 sequence is 16 residues long. The trim removed 1 base at V and 4 bases at J, leaving 3 bases unmatched. The CDR3 reads CASSEGGQGNNEKLFF. The CDR3 DNA follows: TGTGCCAGCAGTGAAGGGGGACAGGGGAATAATGAAAAACTGTTTTTT.

The V call is TRBV30, the J call TRBJ1-4, with a possible D match to TRBD1 (5 bases). CDR1 GTSNPN and CDR2 SVGIG come from the germline V gene (reference sequence). The ends were cut back, 5 bases at V and 0 bases at J, with 13 bases in the middle. The CDR3 runs 15 residues. The CDR3 protein is CAWGGTAATNEKLFF. As DNA, the CDR3 is TGTGCCTGGGGCGGGACGGCAGCAACTAATGAAAAACTGTTTTTT.

V gene TRBV5-6 combines with J gene TRBJ2-2; D is unclear. The CDR3 runs to 13 residues. With 3 bases removed from V and 4 bases from J, the gap between germline ends came to 7 bases. Looked up from germline, CDR1 is SGHDT and CDR2 is YYEEEE. CDR3 loop: CASSSTFTGELFF. CDR3 in DNA: TGTGCCAGCAGCTCGACTTTCACCGGGGAGCTGTTTTTT.

The table lists this clone with a count of one. V usage is TRBV4-1 and J usage is TRBJ2-7; no clear D. Germline V CDR1 and CDR2: MGHRA, YSYEKL. This CDR3 spans 15 amino acids. The germline V and J ends were trimmed by 0 bases and 4 bases, with 13 bases remaining between them. CDR3 DNA: TGCGCCAGCAGCCAAGATTCCGGTCTGGGTTACGAGCAGTACTTC. It encodes CASSQDSGLGYEQYF.

The chain has TRBV19 and TRBJ1-2; D gene uncertain. This CDR3 region has 13 residues. Germline loops: CDR1 LNHDA, CDR2 SQIVND (reference sequence). The V end was cut by 0 bases, the J end by 5 bases, with 7 bases between. The chain's CDR3 is CASSIDGEYGYTF. In DNA form, the CDR3 reads TGTGCCAGTAGTATAGATGGTGAATATGGCTACACCTTC.

The J gene is TRBJ2-1, the V gene TRBV4-3; 10 bases match TRBD2. Per the germline V gene, CDR1 is LGHNA and CDR2 is YSLEER. This CDR3 is built from 16 residues. V was clipped by 0 bases and J by 4 bases; unmatched bases: 3. The CDR3 region has the DNA TGCGCCAGCAGCCAAGAGCCAGCGGGAGGGTACAATGAGCAGTTCTTC. The encoded protein is CASSQEPAGGYNEQFF.